This T cell receptor beta chain derives from a study of blood T cells in healthy people across ages (dated by TCRdb to about 2015). Concerning the study at large: In model experiments, roughly one uniquely barcoded TCR beta cDNA molecule per two T cells was captured by template switching. Using deep sequencing normalized with unique cDNA molecular identifiers, the study measured how TCR beta repertoire diversity changes with age. Donors were grouped into four age groups: young (average roughly 15 years), middle-aged (approximately 41), aged (about 60) and long-lived (over 80). The study analyzed two additional independent replicas of 1 million unique cDNA reads from the same blood draw for two donors, one aged 18 to 29 and one aged 80 or older.

What the research found in general, with its limitations: There was a strong correlation between observed TCR beta diversity and the percentage of naive T cells measured by flow cytometry. Estimates of total diversity from one million sequenced T cells were regarded as lower bounds and underestimates. Conclusive comparison of naive and antigen-experienced compartments was prevented by the profiling of bulk unsorted PBMCs. Observed TCR beta diversity per million T cells fell roughly linearly with age, and a significant reduction was already apparent by age approximately 40. Donor CMV infection status was unknown, potentially confounding age-related changes in expanded clonotypes. Compared with the aged group, the long-lived group had more naive CD4+ T cells, fewer expanded clones and increased TCR diversity, suggesting age selection.

The germline V gene encodes CDR1 DFQATT and CDR2 SNEGSKA (reference sequence). The V and J ends are trimmed by 1 base and 8 bases, leaving 17 bases between them. Its CDR3 holds 15 amino acids, cysteine through phenylalanine. The entry retains the CDR3 DNA only, 45 bases that are in frame from base 1. As for this clonotype: The antigen it recognizes is unknown. No much larger clonotype is one base removed from it; base qualities were not supplied.

The roughly 39 donors, aged about 6 to 90 years, were systemically healthy Caucasian individuals from Russia. Approximately 9.3 milliliters of peripheral blood were collected from each donor into EDTA-treated Vacutainer tubes. PBMCs were isolated by Ficoll-Paque density-gradient centrifugation, with at least 7 million obtained per sample. Total RNA was extracted from PBMCs with Trizol reagent, with at least 6 micrograms obtained per sample. Naive CD45RAhigh/CD27high T cell percentages were measured by flow cytometry on a PBMC aliquot from every donor. The library came from 5' RACE. TCRdb shows the sequencer as Illumina HiSeq 2500. A second PCR of roughly 7 to 11 cycles was performed with a sample-barcoded 5' primer and a J-beta primer mix. A unique molecular identifier was introduced onto each TCR beta cDNA molecule by a template-switch 5' adaptor carrying 12 random nucleotides. Each sample yielded at least 2.5 million CDR3-containing paired-end reads. First-strand cDNA synthesis was performed from all RNA using the Mint cDNA synthesis kit, with priming by a TRBC-specific oligonucleotide. After uracil-DNA glycosylase treatment, a first 18-cycle PCR used universal primers M1SS and BC2_uni_R on all cDNA. In the source study's methods: For normalization, 1 million high-quality reads were randomly selected from each sample, with every read carrying a distinct molecular identifier. Reads sharing molecular identifiers were discarded rather than binned into consensus sequences. MiTCR, set to a Q25 quality threshold and the strictest error-elimination algorithm, was used for CDR3 identification, clonotype clustering and error correction. Lower-bound total TCR beta diversity was estimated with a nonparametric unseen species model using Euler transformation. TCRdb trimmed public reads at Q25 via fastp, called clones via MiXCR and kept in-frame beta chains. Duplicate CDR3 protein sequences are folded into a single record with the most common DNA and genes. TCRdb's processing, not the study's, gives the V and J calls here. This sample comprises under 1,100,000 distinct CDR3 sequences, around 25% of them detected only once. About 0.69% of the sample comes from the top ten.

These data were also filed under a second study, of T cells of mothers and their children. That second publication adds: Donors were nine systemically healthy Caucasian individuals: three mothers and their six children. cDNA synthesis consumed the entire amount of extracted RNA, loaded at 1.5 ug RNA in each 15 ul reaction. In the second PCR, sample barcodes and 2-4 random nucleotides were introduced via the M1S primer. Each mother yielded over 9 million TCR beta CDR3 reads and each child 2.5 million to 3 million reads. Thymic selection similarly shapes TCR recombination output in related and unrelated pairs, with minor effect from inherited differences. Normalized repertoire overlap in related mother-child pairs was always slightly higher than in unrelated mother-child pairs, but the difference was never significant. No persistent microchimeric T cell clones were detected, at a sensitivity of 90 to 100 clones per million clonotypes. In the study, deep NGS was used to compare the TCR beta repertoires of mothers and children, and features distinguishing related mother-child pairs from unrelated individuals were sought. Mothers averaged 40 +/- 4 years of age and children averaged about 12 +/- 4 years. After adapter ligation with NEBNext reagents, the libraries were sequenced on Illumina HiSeq 2000 with 100+100 nt paired-end reads. To prevent cross-contamination, the mother and child libraries were prepared a month apart and were sequenced in separate runs. For each donor, between about 450,000 and 2,300,000 distinct TCR beta clonotypes were identified. Naive TCR beta clonotypes were estimated from low-frequency clonotypes matched to each donor's FACS-determined naive share, without sorting.

The sample was blood. The TCR was taken from a girl aged 2 to 9 in good health. The receptor chain draws on TRBV20-1 and TRBJ1-4; TRBD1 is a possible D gene, resting on 5 matching bases. The sequence in DNA is TGCAGTGCTAGAGTTCCCAGGGTCAAGGGGGAAAAACTGTTTTTT. Translated, it gives CSARVPRVKGEKLFF.